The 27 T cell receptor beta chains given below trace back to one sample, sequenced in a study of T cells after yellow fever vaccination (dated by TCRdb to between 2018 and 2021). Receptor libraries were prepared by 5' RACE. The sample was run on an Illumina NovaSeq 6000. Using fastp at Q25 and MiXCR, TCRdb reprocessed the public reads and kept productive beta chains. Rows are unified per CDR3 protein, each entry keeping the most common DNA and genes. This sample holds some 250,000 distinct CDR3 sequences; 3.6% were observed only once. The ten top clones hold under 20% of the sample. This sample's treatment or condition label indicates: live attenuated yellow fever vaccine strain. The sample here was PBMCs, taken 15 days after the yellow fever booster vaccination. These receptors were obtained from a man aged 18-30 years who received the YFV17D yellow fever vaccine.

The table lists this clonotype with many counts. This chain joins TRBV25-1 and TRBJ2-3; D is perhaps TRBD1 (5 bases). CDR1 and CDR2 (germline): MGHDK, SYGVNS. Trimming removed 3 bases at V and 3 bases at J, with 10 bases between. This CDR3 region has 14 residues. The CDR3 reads CASSDPYRTDTQYF. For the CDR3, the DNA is TGTGCCAGCAGTGACCCCTACAGGACAGATACGCAGTATTTT.

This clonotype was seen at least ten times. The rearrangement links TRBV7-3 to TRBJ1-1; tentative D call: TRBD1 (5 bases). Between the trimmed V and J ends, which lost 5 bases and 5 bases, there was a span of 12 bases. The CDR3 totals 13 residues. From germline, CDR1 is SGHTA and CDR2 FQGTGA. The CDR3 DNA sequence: TGTGCCAGCAGCCTGGGGGTACGGACTGAAGCTTTCTTT. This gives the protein CASSLGVRTEAFF.

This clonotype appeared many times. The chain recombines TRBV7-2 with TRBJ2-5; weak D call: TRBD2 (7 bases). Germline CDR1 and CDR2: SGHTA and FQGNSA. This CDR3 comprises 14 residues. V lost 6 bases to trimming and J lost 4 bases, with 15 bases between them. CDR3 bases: TGTGCCAGCAGGCCTTGGGGGGGCCTAGAGACCCAGTACTTC. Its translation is CASRPWGGLETQYF.

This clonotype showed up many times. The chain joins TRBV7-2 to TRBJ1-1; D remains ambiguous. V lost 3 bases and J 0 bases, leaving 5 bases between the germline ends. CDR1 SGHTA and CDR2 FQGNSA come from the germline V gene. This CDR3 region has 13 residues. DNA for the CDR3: TGTGCCAGCAGCTTTAAGATGAACACTGAAGCTTTCTTT. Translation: CASSFKMNTEAFF.

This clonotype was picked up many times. CDR3 in DNA: TGTGCCAGCAGCGTATCCGGAATGAACACTGAAGCTTTCTTT. Its translation: CASSVSGMNTEAFF. The rearrangement joins TRBV9 to TRBJ1-1; the D is unclear. The CDR3 spans 14 residues. Germline CDR1 and CDR2: SGDLS and YYNGEE. Trimming stripped 1 base from V and 0 bases from J, with 7 bases between.

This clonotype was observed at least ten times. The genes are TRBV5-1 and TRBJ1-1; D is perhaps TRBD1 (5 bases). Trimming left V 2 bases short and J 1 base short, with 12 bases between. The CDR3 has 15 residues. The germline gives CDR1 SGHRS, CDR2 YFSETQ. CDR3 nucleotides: TGCGCCAGCAGCTTTGGTCGGGGGGAGAACACTGAAGCTTTCTTT. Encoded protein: CASSFGRGENTEAFF.

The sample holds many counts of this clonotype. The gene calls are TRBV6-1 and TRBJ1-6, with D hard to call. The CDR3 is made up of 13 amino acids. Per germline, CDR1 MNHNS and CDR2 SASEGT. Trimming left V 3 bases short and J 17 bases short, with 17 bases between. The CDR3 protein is CASSDWKSLLFHF. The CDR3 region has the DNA TGTGCCAGCAGTGACTGGAAGTCGCTCCTATTCCACTTT.

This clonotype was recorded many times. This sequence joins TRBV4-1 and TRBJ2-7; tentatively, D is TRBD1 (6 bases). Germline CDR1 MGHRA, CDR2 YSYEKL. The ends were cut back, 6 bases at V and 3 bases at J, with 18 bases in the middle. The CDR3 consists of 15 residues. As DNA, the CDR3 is TGCGCCAGCAGTACGTTACCTGACAGGAACTACGAGCAGTACTTC. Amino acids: CASSTLPDRNYEQYF.

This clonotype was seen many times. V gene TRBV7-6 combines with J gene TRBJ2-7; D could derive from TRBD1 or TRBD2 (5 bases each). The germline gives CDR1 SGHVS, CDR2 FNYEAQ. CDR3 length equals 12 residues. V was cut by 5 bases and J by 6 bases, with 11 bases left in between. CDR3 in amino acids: CASSPRGAEQYF. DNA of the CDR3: TGTGCCAGCAGCCCGCGAGGGGCCGAGCAGTACTTC.

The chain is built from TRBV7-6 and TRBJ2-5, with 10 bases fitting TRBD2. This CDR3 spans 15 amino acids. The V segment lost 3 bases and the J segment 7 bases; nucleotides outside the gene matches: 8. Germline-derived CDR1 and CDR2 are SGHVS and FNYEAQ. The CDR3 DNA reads TGTGCCAGCAGCTTCCGGACTAGCGGTCTAGGGACCCAGTACTTC. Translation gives CASSFRTSGLGTQYF.

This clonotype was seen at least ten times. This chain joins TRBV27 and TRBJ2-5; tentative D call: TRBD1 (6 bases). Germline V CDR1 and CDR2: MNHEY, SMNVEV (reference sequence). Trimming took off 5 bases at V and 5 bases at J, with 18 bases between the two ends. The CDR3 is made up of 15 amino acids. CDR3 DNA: TGTGCCAGCAGTCCCAGCTCCAGGGGTAGGGAGACCCAGTACTTC. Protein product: CASSPSSRGRETQYF.

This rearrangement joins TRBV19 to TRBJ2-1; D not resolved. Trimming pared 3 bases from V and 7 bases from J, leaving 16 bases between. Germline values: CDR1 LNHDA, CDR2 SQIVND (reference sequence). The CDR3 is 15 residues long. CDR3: CASSIRYGDMNEQFF. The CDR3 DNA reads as TGTGCCAGTAGTATTAGGTACGGTGATATGAATGAGCAGTTCTTC.

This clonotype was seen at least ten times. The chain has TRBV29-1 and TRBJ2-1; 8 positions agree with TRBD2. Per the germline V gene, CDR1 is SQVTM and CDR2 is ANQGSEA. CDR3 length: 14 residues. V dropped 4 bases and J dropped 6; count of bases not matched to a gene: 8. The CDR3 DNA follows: TGCAGCGTTGCAGTCGGTAGCGGGGCCAATGAGCAGTTCTTC. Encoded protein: CSVAVGSGANEQFF.

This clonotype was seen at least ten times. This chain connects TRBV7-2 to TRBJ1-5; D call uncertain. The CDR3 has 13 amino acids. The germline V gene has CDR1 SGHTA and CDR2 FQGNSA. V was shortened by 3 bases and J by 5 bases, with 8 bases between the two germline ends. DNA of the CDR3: TGTGCCAGCAGCTTTTGGACGGATCAGCCCCAGCATTTT. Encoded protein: CASSFWTDQPQHF.

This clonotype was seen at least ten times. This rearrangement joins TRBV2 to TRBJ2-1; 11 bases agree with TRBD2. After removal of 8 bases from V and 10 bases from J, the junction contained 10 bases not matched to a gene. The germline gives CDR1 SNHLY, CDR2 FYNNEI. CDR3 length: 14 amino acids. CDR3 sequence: CASLTSGGQTEQFF. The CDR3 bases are TGTGCCAGCCTTACTAGCGGGGGACAGACGGAGCAGTTCTTC. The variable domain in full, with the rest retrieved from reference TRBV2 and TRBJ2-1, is EPEVTQTPSHQVTQMGQEVILRCVPISNHLYFYWYRQILGQKVEFLVSFYNNEISEKSEIFDDQFSVERPDGSNFTLKIRSTKLEDSAMYFCASLTSGGQTEQFFGPGTRLTVL.

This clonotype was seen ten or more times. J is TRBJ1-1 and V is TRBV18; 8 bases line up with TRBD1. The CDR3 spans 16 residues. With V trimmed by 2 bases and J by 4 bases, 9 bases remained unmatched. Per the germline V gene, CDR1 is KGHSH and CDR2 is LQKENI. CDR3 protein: CASSPTDRAWGTEAFF. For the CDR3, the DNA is TGTGCCAGCTCACCAACGGACAGGGCGTGGGGCACTGAAGCTTTCTTT.

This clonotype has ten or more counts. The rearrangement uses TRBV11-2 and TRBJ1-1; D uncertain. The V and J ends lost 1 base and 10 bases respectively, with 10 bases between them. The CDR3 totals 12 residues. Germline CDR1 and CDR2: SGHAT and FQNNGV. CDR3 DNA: TGTGCCAGCAGCTTAGGGCTGAATCCAGCTTTCTTT. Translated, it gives CASSLGLNPAFF.

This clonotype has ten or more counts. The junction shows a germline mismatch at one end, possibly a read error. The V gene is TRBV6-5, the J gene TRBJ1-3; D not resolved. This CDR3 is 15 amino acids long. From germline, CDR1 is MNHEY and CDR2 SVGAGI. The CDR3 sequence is CASSPAQAGGDTIYF. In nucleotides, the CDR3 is TGTGCCAGCAGTCCGGCCCAGGCCGGTGGAGACACCATATATTTT.

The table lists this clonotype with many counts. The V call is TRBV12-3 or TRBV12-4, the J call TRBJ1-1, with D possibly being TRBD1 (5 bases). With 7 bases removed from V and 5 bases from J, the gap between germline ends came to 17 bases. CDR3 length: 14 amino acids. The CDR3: CASIQVRGGTEAFF. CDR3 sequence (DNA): TGTGCCAGCATCCAGGTTCGGGGGGGTACTGAAGCTTTCTTT.

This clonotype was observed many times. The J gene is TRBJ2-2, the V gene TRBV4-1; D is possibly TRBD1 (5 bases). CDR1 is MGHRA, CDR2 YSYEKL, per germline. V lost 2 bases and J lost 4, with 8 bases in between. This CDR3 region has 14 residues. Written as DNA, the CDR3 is TGCGCCAGCAGCCAACCACAGGCCACCGGGGAGCTGTTTTTT. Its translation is CASSQPQATGELFF.

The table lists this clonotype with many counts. CDR3 sequence (DNA): TGCAGCGTTGAAAATGTCGGGGAGGGTGATGGCTACACCTTC. It translates to CSVENVGEGDGYTF. This chain links TRBV29-1 with TRBJ1-2; no clear D. The CDR3 consists of 14 residues. The V and J ends lost 2 bases and 6 bases respectively, with 16 bases between them. Germline V gene sequence: CDR1 SQVTM, CDR2 ANQGSEA. Based on the CDR3 plus reference TRBV29-1 and TRBJ1-2, the full variable domain is SAVISQKPSRDICQRGTSLTIQCQVDSQVTMMFWYRQQPGQSLTLIATANQGSEATYESGFVIDKFPISRPNLTFSTLTVSNMSPEDSSIYLCSVENVGEGDGYTFGSGTRLTVV.

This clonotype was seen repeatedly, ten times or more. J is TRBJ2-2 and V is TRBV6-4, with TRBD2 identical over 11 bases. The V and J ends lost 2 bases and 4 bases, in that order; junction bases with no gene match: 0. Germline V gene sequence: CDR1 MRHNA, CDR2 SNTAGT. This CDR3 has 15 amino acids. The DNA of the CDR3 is TGTGCCAGCAGTGACACTAGCGGGGGCACCGGGGAGCTGTTTTTT. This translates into CASSDTSGGTGELFF.

The CDR3 DNA reads as TGCAGTGCCACCGGGGGGGGGGTCTATGGCTACACCTTC. This encodes CSATGGGVYGYTF. The genes are TRBV20-1 and TRBJ1-2; D might be TRBD1 (5 bases). Trimming removed 6 bases from V and 4 bases from J, with 15 bases in between. In germline, CDR1 is DFQATT, CDR2 SNEGSKA (reference sequence). CDR3 size: 13 residues.

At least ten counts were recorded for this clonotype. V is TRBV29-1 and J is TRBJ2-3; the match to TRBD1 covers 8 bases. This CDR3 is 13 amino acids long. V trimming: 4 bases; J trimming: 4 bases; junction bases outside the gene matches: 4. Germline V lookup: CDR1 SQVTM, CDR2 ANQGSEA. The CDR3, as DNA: TGCAGCGTTGGGACAGGGTGGGCAGATACGCAGTATTTT. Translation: CSVGTGWADTQYF.

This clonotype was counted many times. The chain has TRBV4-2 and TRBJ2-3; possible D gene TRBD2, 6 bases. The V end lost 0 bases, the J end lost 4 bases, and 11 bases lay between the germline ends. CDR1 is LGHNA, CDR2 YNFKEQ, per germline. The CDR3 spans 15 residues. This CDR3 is CASSQDFREADTQYF. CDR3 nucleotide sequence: TGTGCCAGCAGCCAAGATTTCAGGGAGGCAGATACGCAGTATTTT.

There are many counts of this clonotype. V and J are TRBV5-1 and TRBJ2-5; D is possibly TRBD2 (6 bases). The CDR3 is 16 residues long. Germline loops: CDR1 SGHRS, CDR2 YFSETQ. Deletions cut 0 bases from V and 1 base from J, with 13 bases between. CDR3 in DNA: TGCGCCAGCAGCTTGGTTGGGGCGGGAATCCAAGAGACCCAGTACTTC. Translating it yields CASSLVGAGIQETQYF.

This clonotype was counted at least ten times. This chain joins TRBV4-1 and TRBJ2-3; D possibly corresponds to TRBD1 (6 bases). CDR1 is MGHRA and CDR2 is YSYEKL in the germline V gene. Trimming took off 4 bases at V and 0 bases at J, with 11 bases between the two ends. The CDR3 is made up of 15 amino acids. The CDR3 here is CASSRKGGSTDTQYF. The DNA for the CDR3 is TGCGCCAGCAGCCGCAAAGGGGGTAGCACAGATACGCAGTATTTT.